This TCR beta chain was captured in a study of T-cell memory formation after mild COVID-19. Points from the study as a whole: Certain responding clones were present in pre-infection memory, suggesting participation of cross-reactive memory.

Losses at the gene ends were 1 base for V and 8 bases for J; bases not matched to a gene: 1. In germline, CDR1 is SGHTA, CDR2 FQGNSA. There are 13 residues in the CDR3. In regard to this clonotype: The antigen is not known.

MiXCR, applied by TCRdb to the 5' RACE reads, yields one record per CDR3 protein. Here the sample spans approximately 270,000 distinct CDR3 sequences, 15% to 20% being singletons. The sequencing input was PBMCs or a T cell subset sorted from them (not recorded which). V and J are TRBV7-2 and TRBJ2-4, with 8 bases aligning to TRBD1. The source is a man aged 18 to 30 who had mild COVID-19 (a few samples of this study predate the infection). Cell type and time point are not known. The CDR3 nucleotides read TGTGCCAGCAGCTTAGGACAGGGGCACATTCAGTACTTC. Amino acid sequence: CASSLGQGHIQYF.